This T cell receptor (beta chain) was sequenced in a study of blood T cell repertoires in COVID-19. As for the study in general: Some COVID-19 samples were acute and others convalescent; all came from the United States, Italy and Spain.

This CDR3 comprises 13 residues. Measured with immunoSEQ multiplex PCR; TCRdb has only the in-frame clones, and not every one. In the table there are 53,000 or so clones, 84% of which are singletons. This TCR derives from a man aged 70-80 years with active COVID-19. This chain connects TRBV21-1 to TRBJ2-3; the table gives TRBD1 as D, unverified against the DNA. TRBV21-1 constitutes a pseudogene. The specimen sequenced was peripheral blood. This CDR3 is CASSRDRGDTQYF. Written as DNA, the CDR3 is TGTGCCAGCAGCCGGGACAGGGGGGATACGCAGTATTTT.